Described below is a single T cell receptor beta chain sequence and its context. Its target is not known. Sequencing was performed with immunoSEQ multiplex PCR; in TCRdb, only in-frame clones are kept and a portion is missing. The sample consists of 6,000 or so clones, about 60% of them appearing once. V lost 3 bases and J lost 6, with 12 bases in between. CDR3 length equals 13 residues. Germline CDR1 reads WNHNN; CDR2 reads SYGVQD (reference sequence). The data belong to a study of CD8 T cell repertoires and HIV-1 epitope variants. Study-level information: Separate wells received one of Twenty-five Gag or Nef variant peptides.

The source of this sequence is a male donor with HIV. Sequenced material: cultured CD8+ T cells derived from PBMCs. The chain couples TRBV10-1 to TRBJ2-7; the D gene could be TRBD1 or TRBD2 (5 bases each). The CDR3 here is CASSENRGTEQYF. The CDR3 nucleotides read TGCGCCAGCAGTGAAAATCGAGGGACCGAGCAGTACTTC.